The 22 T cell receptor beta chains listed next were all sequenced from one sample in a study of metastatic and nonmetastatic thyroid tumors. None of the patients had undergone any treatment ahead of thyroid surgery. TCRdb re-processed the PCR reads through MiXCR. The data hold tens of thousands of clones, with approximately 12% observed a single time. The sample comprised tumor tissue. Receptors were obtained from a female donor with papillary thyroid cancer or a benign thyroid nodule (not recorded which). Some clones in this sample may be carry-over from other donors' samples.

This clone was observed many times. The rearrangement uses TRBV6-1 and TRBJ2-2, with D possibly TRBD2 on 6 matching bases. Deletions cut 5 bases from V and 2 bases from J, with 18 bases between. Germline V gives CDR1 MNHNS, CDR2 SASEGT. The CDR3 has 17 amino acids. The CDR3 is CASSRPRGRGNTGELFF. CDR3 DNA sequence: TGTGCCAGCAGTCGACCTCGCGGGCGGGGAAACACCGGGGAGCTGTTTTTT.

CDR3 nucleotides: TGCGCCAGCAGCGGACAGGGGGGAGTCGAGCAGTACTTC. It is translated as CASSGQGGVEQYF. J is TRBJ2-7 and V is TRBV5-1, with 10 positions matching TRBD1. CDR1 and CDR2 (germline): SGHRS, YFSETQ. The length of the CDR3 is 13 residues. Trimming took 4 bases from V and 6 from J; bases not matched to a gene: 4.

This clone was recorded many times. The genes are TRBV20-1 and TRBJ2-3; D is perhaps TRBD1 or TRBD2 (6 bases each). V dropped 0 bases and J dropped 0 bases, with 13 bases sitting between them. CDR1 and CDR2 from the germline V gene are DFQATT and SNEGSKA (reference sequence). The CDR3 has 16 amino acids. CDR3 amino acids: CSARDSRGTSTDTQYF. CDR3 nucleotides: TGCAGTGCTAGAGATTCGAGGGGGACTAGCACAGATACGCAGTATTTT.

This clone has at least ten counts. This sequence joins TRBV4-1 and TRBJ1-4, with D hard to call. Trimming removed 1 base from V and 17 bases from J, with 17 bases in between. The CDR3 sequence is 13 residues long. Germline CDR1 reads MGHRA; CDR2 reads YSYEKL. DNA of the CDR3: TGCGCCAGCAGCCAAGGAGGAAGAGGGATCTTATTTTTT. Encoded protein: CASSQGGRGILFF.

This clone was picked up many times. The chain links TRBV4-1 to TRBJ1-1; tentatively, D is TRBD1 (6 bases). CDR1 and CDR2 from the germline V gene are MGHRA and YSYEKL. The CDR3 has 13 residues. Trimming shortened V by 4 bases and J by 1 base, and 7 bases separated the two germline ends. The CDR3 DNA reads TGCGCCAGCAGCCCGGGACAGAACACTGAAGCTTTCTTT. This codes for CASSPGQNTEAFF.

This clone has ten or more counts. The rearrangement joins TRBV11-2 to TRBJ2-7; D might be TRBD2 (5 bases). The CDR3 sequence is 13 residues long. V was cut by 2 bases and J by 3 bases, with 8 bases left in between. Germline-derived CDR1 and CDR2 are SGHAT and FQNNGV. The CDR3 loop reads CASSLIAGYEQYF. The CDR3 DNA sequence: TGTGCCAGCAGCTTAATTGCGGGCTACGAGCAGTACTTC.

This clone showed up many times. This sequence joins TRBV20-1 and TRBJ2-1; the D is unclear. The CDR3 length is 15 residues. Germline CDR1 reads DFQATT; CDR2 reads SNEGSKA (reference sequence). V lost 7 bases to trimming and J lost 2 bases, with 18 bases between them. The CDR3 bases are TGCAGTGTCACCCTTGAGCGCCATCCCTACAATGAGCAGTTCTTC. Amino acids: CSVTLERHPYNEQFF.

This clone was picked up many times. The DNA for the CDR3 is TGCGCCAGCAGCCCGACTAGCCCCAGCACAGATACGCAGTATTTT. Residues: CASSPTSPSTDTQYF. The rearrangement links TRBV5-1 to TRBJ2-3, with 7 bases that match TRBD2. Trimming at V came to 4 bases and at J to 0 bases, leaving 5 bases not matched to a gene. The CDR3 runs to 15 residues. CDR1 is SGHRS and CDR2 is YFSETQ in the germline V gene. The entire variable domain, with the rest obtained from reference TRBV5-1 and TRBJ2-3, is as follows: KAGVTQTPRYLIKTRGQQVTLSCSPISGHRSVSWYQQTPGQGLQFLFEYFSETQRNKGNFPGRFSGRQFSNSRSEMNVSTLELGDSALYLCASSPTSPSTDTQYFGPGTRLTVL.

This clone was counted many times. Compared with germline, one end of the junction differs, possibly owing to a read error. The V and J genes are TRBV11-1 and TRBJ2-7; 7 bases match TRBD2. Germline V gene data show CDR1 as SGHAT and CDR2 as FQDESV (reference sequence). The CDR3 sequence is 18 residues long. Written as DNA, the CDR3 is TGTGCCAGTAGCTTACAGAGGGCTAGCGGTACCCGCTCCTACGAGCAGTACTTC. Its translation is CASSLQRASGTRSYEQYF. Full variable domain (outside the CDR3, taken from reference TRBV11-1 and TRBJ2-7): EAEVAQSPRYKITEKSQAVAFWCDPISGHATLYWYRQILGQGPELLVQFQDESVVDDSQLPKDRFSAERLKGVDSTLKIQPAELGDSAMYLCASSLQRASGTRSYEQYFGPGTRLTVT.

This clone was picked up many times. The chain recombines TRBV4-2 with TRBJ2-5, with D unresolved. The CDR3 loop spans 14 amino acids. Trimming left V 0 bases short and J 1 base short, with 6 bases between. Germline loops: CDR1 LGHNA, CDR2 YNFKEQ. The CDR3 loop reads CASSQESVQETQYF. In DNA, the CDR3 is TGTGCCAGCAGCCAAGAAAGCGTCCAAGAGACCCAGTACTTC.

The table lists this clone with a few counts. This clone may be a read error of a much larger clone one base away. The DNA is omitted, as the CDR3 cannot be located on it reliably, and the CDR3 follows TCRdb's listing. The chain couples TRBV29-1 to TRBJ2-3; TRBD1 was called by the table and not checked on the DNA. From its first to its last residue, the CDR3 has 13 amino acids. The germline CDR1 and CDR2 sequences are SQVTM and ANQGSEA. CDR3 protein: CSVGQGAVDTKYF.

This clone came up many times. This chain links TRBV5-4 with TRBJ2-6, with 8 bases aligning to TRBD1. Germline V gene data show CDR1 as SGHNT and CDR2 as YYREEE (reference sequence). The CDR3 is made up of 17 amino acids. Trimming removed 2 bases from V and 3 bases from J; junction bases left unmatched: 7. CDR3 DNA: TGTGCCAGCAGCTTCCCGGCAGGGGGCTTTGGGGCCAACGTCCTGACTTTC. Its protein is CASSFPAGGFGANVLTF. The whole variable domain, remainder taken from reference TRBV5-4 and TRBJ2-6, is ETGVTQSPTHLIKTRGQQVTLRCSSQSGHNTVSWYQQALGQGPQFIFQYYREEENGRGNFPPRFSGLQFPNYSSELNVNALELDDSALYLCASSFPAGGFGANVLTFGAGSRLTVL.

This clone was seen repeatedly, ten times or more. The chain has TRBV28 and TRBJ1-5; D is undetermined. The CDR3 consists of 15 residues. Germline V gene data show CDR1 as MDHEN and CDR2 as SYDVKM. Trimming stripped 2 bases from V and 5 bases from J, with 13 bases between. The CDR3 DNA sequence: TGTGCCAGCAGTTTAGCCCTGGTTAAAGATCAGCCCCAGCATTTT. Translated: CASSLALVKDQPQHF.

With regard to this clone: An end of the junction does not agree with germline; a read error may underlie this. This chain joins TRBV6-2 or TRBV6-3 and TRBJ2-7; TRBD1 agrees at 9 bases. The CDR3 spans 17 residues. CDR1 is MNHEY and CDR2 is SVGEGT in the germline V gene. Here the CDR3 reads CASSYSAGTGSPYDQYF. In DNA, the CDR3 is TGTGCCAGCAGTTACTCAGCTGGGACAGGGTCGCCCTACGACCAGTACTTC.

This clone was seen at least ten times. This CDR3 reads CSVNQPGQGLVGKETQYF. The DNA of the CDR3 is TGCAGCGTTAATCAACCGGGACAGGGGCTGGTCGGGAAAGAGACCCAGTACTTC. J is TRBJ2-5 and V is TRBV29-1; 10 bases match TRBD1. Germline lookup yields CDR1 SQVTM and CDR2 ANQGSEA. After removal of 5 bases from V and 3 bases from J, the junction contained 18 bases not matched to a gene. This CDR3 contains 18 residues. Drawing the rest from reference TRBV29-1 and TRBJ2-5, the complete variable domain is SAVISQKPSRDICQRGTSLTIQCQVDSQVTMMFWYRQQPGQSLTLIATANQGSEATYESGFVIDKFPISRPNLTFSTLTVSNMSPEDSSIYLCSVNQPGQGLVGKETQYFGPGTRLLVL.

This clone appeared once. It may be a read error: a sequence one base away is much more abundant. Here the CDR3 DNA reads TGTGCCAGCAGCTTAAGACTAACAGATACGCAGTATTTT. This encodes CASSLRLTDTQYF. This chain links TRBV7-3 with TRBJ2-3; tentatively, D is TRBD2 (5 bases). Germline V gene data show CDR1 as SGHTA and CDR2 as FQGTGA. The CDR3 consists of 13 residues. V was pared by 1 base and J by 3 bases, with 5 bases between.

This clone was detected a few times. A much more abundant neighbour one base away suggests this may be a read error. The gene calls are TRBV12-3 or TRBV12-4 and TRBJ1-5; 9 nucleotides line up with TRBD1. Unmatched junction bases numbered 12, after V lost 10 bases and J lost 5 bases. This CDR3 is 15 amino acids long. CDR3 sequence reads: CATTRGQGDHQPQHF. The CDR3 DNA follows: TGTGCCACCACCCGGGGACAGGGCGATCATCAGCCCCAGCATTTT.

This clone was counted between two and nine times. A read error may explain this, as a much larger clone is one base away. The chain carries TRBV12-3 or TRBV12-4 and TRBJ2-6; D call uncertain. The CDR3 runs to 14 residues. V was clipped by 7 bases and J by 2 bases, with 9 bases between them. As DNA, the CDR3 is TGTGCCAGCATCCCGGATCCTGGGGCCAACGTCCTGACTTTC. Its translation: CASIPDPGANVLTF.

Worth noting for this clone: A read error may explain this, as a much larger clone is one base away. V usage is TRBV7-6 and J usage is TRBJ2-7, with a possible D match to TRBD2 (5 bases). Trimming removed 7 bases at V and 4 bases at J, with 17 bases between. The CDR3 covers 14 residues. Germline values: CDR1 SGHVS, CDR2 FNYEAQ. CDR3 DNA sequence: TGTGCCAGCACCGCGGGTCCGGCGATGTACGAGCAGTACTTC. Protein product: CASTAGPAMYEQYF.

This clone was picked up many times. The CDR3 protein is CASSMLKDRVANTGELFF. CDR3 coding DNA: TGTGCCAGTAGTATGCTTAAGGACAGGGTTGCGAACACCGGGGAGCTGTTTTTT. The chain carries TRBV19 and TRBJ2-2; 8 bases agree with TRBD1. CDR1 and CDR2 from the germline V gene are LNHDA and SQIVND (reference sequence). Losses at the gene ends were 3 bases for V and 0 bases for J; bases not matched to a gene: 9. The CDR3 has 18 residues.

This clone was recorded at least ten times. V and J are TRBV28 and TRBJ2-2; 9 bases align to TRBD1. The CDR3 totals 16 residues. The junction had 8 bases not matched to a gene; V was cut back by 5 bases and J by 4 bases. Germline assignment: CDR1 MDHEN and CDR2 SYDVKM. CDR3 loop: CASSDPGQGTTGELFF. In DNA, the CDR3 is TGTGCCAGCAGTGACCCGGGACAGGGTACCACCGGGGAGCTGTTTTTT.

This clone was seen many times. The same CDR3 can be traced to other DNA sequences in this sample. V and J are TRBV11-1 and TRBJ2-1, with a possible D match to TRBD2 (6 bases). The V gene's germline CDR1 is SGHAT and CDR2 FQDESV (reference sequence). The CDR3 contains 16 residues. The V end was cut by 5 bases, the J end by 1 base, with 15 bases between. CDR3 sequence: CASSPIGTVSYNEQFF. The CDR3 DNA sequence: TGTGCCAGCAGCCCCATCGGGACTGTGTCCTACAATGAGCAGTTCTTC. Supplemented by reference TRBV11-1 and TRBJ2-1, the full variable domain reads EAEVAQSPRYKITEKSQAVAFWCDPISGHATLYWYRQILGQGPELLVQFQDESVVDDSQLPKDRFSAERLKGVDSTLKIQPAELGDSAMYLCASSPIGTVSYNEQFFGPGTRLTVL.